This TCR beta chain is drawn from a study of T cell changes during pregnancy in multiple sclerosis. Germline values: CDR1 SGDLS, CDR2 YYNGEE. This CDR3 contains 15 residues. Unmatched junction bases numbered 4, after V lost 0 bases and J lost 3 bases. The table came from immunoSEQ multiplex PCR; TCRdb's copy has only in-frame clones and leaves some out. The sample records 55,000 to 65,000 clones, 85% to 95% being singletons. Material: CD8+ T cells from peripheral blood mononuclear cells, obtained in the third trimester of pregnancy. This chain joins TRBV9 and TRBJ2-3, with TRBD2 identical over 7 bases. This sequence was found in a female donor with multiple sclerosis, enrolled in a pregnancy study. CDR3 protein: CASSVAGTITDTQYF. CDR3 nucleotide sequence: TGTGCCAGCAGCGTAGCCGGGACTATAACAGATACGCAGTATTTT.